These T cell receptor beta chains were read from a single sample in a study of blood T cell repertoires in COVID-19. Repertoires were generated with immunoSEQ multiplex PCR, while TCRdb's copy carries only in-frame clones and drops some. The sample has about 80,000 clones; around 80% are singletons. The sequenced sample consisted of peripheral blood. The receptors were gathered from a woman between 65 and 79 years old with acute or convalescent COVID-19. The CDR3 runs from the conserved cysteine through the conserved F or W. A D gene is named only where the DNA matches it firmly. Expanded clones get a size class; other rows say once, few or many, or leave the size out.

TRBV3-1/TRBV3-2	NA	TRBJ1-2	NA	CASSQDGAPNYGYTF	TGTGCCAGCAGCCAAGATGGGGCCCCTAACTATGGCTACACCTTC
TRBV19	TRBD1	TRBJ2-7	once	CASSIGGQGRYEQYF	TGTGCCAGTAGTATAGGGGGACAGGGACGCTACGAGCAGTACTTC
TRBV19	TRBD1	TRBJ1-4	few	CASSIPGQGEKLFF	TGTGCCAGTAGTATCCCCGGACAGGGAGAAAAACTGTTTTTT
TRBV6-1	NA	TRBJ2-7	NA	CASSEAISGRHYEQYF	TGTGCCAGCAGTGAAGCTATCTCAGGCCGCCACTACGAGCAGTACTTC
TRBV2	NA	TRBJ2-2	NA	CASSERTQNTGELFF	TGTGCCAGCAGTGAAAGGACTCAGAACACCGGGGAGCTGTTTTTT
TRBV15	NA	TRBJ2-7	NA	CATSRGRDSYEQYF	TGTGCCACCAGCAGAGGGCGGGATAGCTACGAGCAGTACTTC
TRBV2	TRBD2	TRBJ2-3	NA	CASSEARGGRASDTQYF	TGTGCCAGCAGTGAAGCGAGGGGCGGGAGGGCCTCAGATACGCAGTATTTT
TRBV7-9	NA	TRBJ1-1	NA	CASSLYTEAFF	TGTGCCAGCAGCCTGTACACTGAAGCTTTCTTT
TRBV7-9	TRBD1	TRBJ1-2	NA	CASSLLVDRGGEAGYTF	TGTGCCAGCAGCTTACTCGTCGACAGGGGAGGTGAAGCCGGCTACACCTTC
TRBV2	TRBD2	TRBJ2-1	NA	CASSARLASSYNEQFF	TGTGCCAGCAGTGCGAGACTAGCAAGCTCCTACAATGAGCAGTTCTTC
TRBV7-2	TRBD2	TRBJ2-2	NA	CASSWERGNTGELFF	TGTGCCAGCAGCTGGGAGCGGGGGAACACCGGGGAGCTGTTTTTT
TRBV20-1	TRBD2	TRBJ2-1	NA	CSASLLLTGLAGDNEQFF	TGCAGTGCTAGTCTTTTACTGACGGGGCTAGCGGGAGACAATGAGCAGTTCTTC
TRBV18	TRBD2	TRBJ2-1	NA	CASSSSPSGTGNEQFF	TGTGCCAGCTCTTCCTCCCCCAGCGGGACTGGCAATGAGCAGTTCTTC
TRBV9	NA	TRBJ2-2	NA	CASSVEGRAGVGELFF	TGTGCCAGCAGCGTAGAAGGGCGGGCAGGGGTCGGGGAGCTGTTTTTT
TRBV10-1	NA	TRBJ1-3	NA	CASSESGSGNTIYF	TGCGCCAGCAGTGAATCGGGTTCTGGAAACACCATATATTTT
TRBV10-3	NA	TRBJ2-3	once	CAISDTGSLSTDTQYF	TGTGCCATCAGTGACACAGGGTCGTTGAGCACAGATACGCAGTATTTT
TRBV6-5	NA	TRBJ2-1	NA	CASSKGVYSYNEQFF	TGTGCCAGCAGTAAGGGGGTCTACTCCTACAATGAGCAGTTCTTC
TRBV5-5	NA	TRBJ1-1	NA	CASSSQPGRAESAFF	TGTGCCAGCAGCTCTCAGCCTGGGAGGGCTGAGTCAGCTTTCTTT
TRBV2	TRBD2	TRBJ2-1	NA	CASSSGTSGQDEQFF	TGTGCCAGCAGTTCCGGGACTAGCGGGCAGGATGAGCAGTTCTTC
TRBV15	TRBD2	TRBJ2-1	NA	CATGDLAGEIDLQFF	TGTGCCACCGGCGACCTAGCGGGAGAAATCGATTTGCAGTTCTTC
TRBV5-4	NA	TRBJ2-2	NA	CASSLAGGNTGELFF	TGTGCCAGCAGCTTGGCCGGGGGGAACACCGGGGAGCTGTTTTTT
TRBV4-1	NA	TRBJ2-3	few	CASSQRGGADTQYF	TGCGCCAGCAGCCAAAGGGGGGGCGCAGATACGCAGTATTTT
TRBV10-2	NA	TRBJ2-2	NA	CASERDGELFF	TGCGCCAGCGAGAGAGACGGGGAGCTGTTTTTT
TRBV10-2	NA	TRBJ1-2	once	CASSGAETNYGYTF	TGCGCCAGCAGTGGGGCAGAGACTAACTATGGCTACACCTTC
TRBV24-1	NA	TRBJ2-1	NA	CATSVGRDDNEQFF	TGTGCCACCAGTGTGGGGCGGGACGACAATGAGCAGTTCTTC
TRBV9	TRBD2	TRBJ2-3	once	CASSEGLAADTQYF	TGTGCCAGCAGCGAAGGACTAGCTGCAGATACGCAGTATTTT
TRBV5-1	TRBD2	TRBJ2-5	few	CASRGTSGRVVETQYF	TGCGCCAGCCGAGGGACTAGCGGGAGAGTCGTGGAGACCCAGTACTTC
TRBV5-1	TRBD2	TRBJ2-2	NA	CASSLSGRAGTGELFF	TGCGCCAGCAGCTTAAGCGGGAGGGCCGGCACCGGGGAGCTGTTTTTT
TRBV29-1	TRBD1	TRBJ1-5	NA	CSVADREYQPQHF	TGCAGCGTTGCGGACAGGGAGTATCAGCCCCAGCATTTT
TRBV9	TRBD2	TRBJ2-1	NA	CASSGQLASNEQFF	TGTGCCAGCAGCGGCCAACTAGCGAGCAATGAGCAGTTCTTC
TRBV29-1	NA	TRBJ2-2	NA	CSVVSGSGELFF	TGCAGCGTTGTTTCGGGGTCCGGGGAGCTGTTTTTT
TRBV3-1/TRBV3-2	TRBD2	TRBJ2-1	NA	CASSQVFSGIIGEQFF	TGTGCCAGCAGCCAAGTCTTTAGCGGGATAATTGGTGAGCAGTTCTTC
TRBV6-6	NA	TRBJ1-4	NA	CASGITGATNEKLFF	TGTGCCAGCGGAATTACAGGTGCAACTAATGAAAAACTGTTTTTT
TRBV2	TRBD1	TRBJ2-3	NA	CASSPDRDNDTQYF	TGTGCCAGCAGTCCCGACAGGGATAACGATACGCAGTATTTT
TRBV6-5	NA	TRBJ1-1	once	CASSYARVRTEAFF	TGTGCCAGCAGTTACGCCCGGGTTCGGACTGAAGCTTTCTTT
TRBV27	NA	TRBJ1-1	NA	CASSAGLRNTEAFF	TGTGCCAGCAGTGCCGGTTTAAGGAACACTGAAGCTTTCTTT
TRBV2	NA	TRBJ1-3	NA	CASSQGLGGNTIYF	TGTGCCAGCAGTCAGGGTTTAGGTGGAAACACCATATATTTT
TRBV10-1	TRBD2	TRBJ2-2	NA	CASKSGGLAGSTGELFF	TGCGCCAGCAAGAGTGGTGGACTAGCGGGCAGCACCGGGGAGCTGTTTTTT
TRBV29-1	NA	TRBJ1-2	once	CSVDAVEGYTF	TGCAGCGTTGACGCGGTGGAAGGCTACACCTTC
TRBV19	TRBD1	TRBJ2-5	NA	CASSVDREETQYF	TGTGCCAGTAGTGTAGACAGGGAAGAGACCCAGTACTTC
TRBV7-2	TRBD1	TRBJ2-2	NA	CASSLSGTGTTGELFF	TGTGCCAGCAGCTTGTCAGGGACAGGGACCACCGGGGAGCTGTTTTTT
TRBV7-3	NA	TRBJ2-3	few	CASSRTGLRGTDTQYF	TGTGCCAGCAGCCGAACGGGACTAAGGGGGACAGATACGCAGTATTTT
TRBV5-1	NA	TRBJ2-7	NA	CASSPLRGSLSYEQYF	TGCGCCAGCAGCCCGTTGAGGGGGTCCCTTTCCTACGAGCAGTACTTC